This TCR beta chain emerged from a study of CD8 T cells in Susac syndrome. When the RNA was reverse transcribed, random hexamers were used with an input of about 0.5 to 1 ug. TCRdb redid the calling of the immunoSEQ multiplex PCR reads with MiXCR, one entry per CDR3 protein. The sample records 400,000 to 550,000 distinct CDR3 sequences, 85% to 90% being singletons. Study-level points and caveats: As the study acknowledged, the number of individuals who were part of its TCR sequencing and HLA analysis was relatively small.

Included as multiple sclerosis controls were treatment-naive patients who had stable or active relapsing-remitting disease. Negative magnetic isolation gave CD8+ and CD4+ cells; FACS enriched CD8+ TEMRA. Note on this clonotype: Its target is unknown.

This TCR came from a human donor with multiple sclerosis. The specimen sequenced was CD8+ T cells from PBMCs.

As DNA, the CDR3 is TGCAGTGCTAGAGACAACAGGGAAAGGAATGAAAAACTGTTTTTT. Translated, it gives CSARDNRERNEKLFF. This chain uses TRBV20-1 with TRBJ1-4; D is perhaps TRBD1 (6 bases). There are 15 residues in the CDR3. With 0 bases removed from V and 5 bases from J, the gap between germline ends came to 13 bases. Germline V gene data show CDR1 as DFQATT and CDR2 as SNEGSKA (reference sequence).